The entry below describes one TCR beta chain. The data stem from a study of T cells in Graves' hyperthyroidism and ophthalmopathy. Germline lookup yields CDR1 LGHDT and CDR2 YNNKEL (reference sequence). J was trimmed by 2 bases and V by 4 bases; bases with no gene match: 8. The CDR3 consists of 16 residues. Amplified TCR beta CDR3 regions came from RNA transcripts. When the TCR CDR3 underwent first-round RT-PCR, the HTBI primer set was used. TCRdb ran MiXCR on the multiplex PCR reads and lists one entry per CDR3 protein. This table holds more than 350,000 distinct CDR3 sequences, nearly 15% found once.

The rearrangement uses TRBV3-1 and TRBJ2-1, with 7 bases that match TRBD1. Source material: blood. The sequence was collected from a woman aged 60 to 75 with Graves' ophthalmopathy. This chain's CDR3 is CASSPDTGVAYNEQFF. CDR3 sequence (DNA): TGTGCCAGCAGCCCGGACACAGGGGTCGCCTACAATGAGCAGTTCTTC.